One and the same sample provided the 20 T cell receptor beta chains below, sequenced in a study of identical twins. TCRdb analysed the 5' RACE reads with MiXCR anew, one entry per CDR3 protein. Of 1.5 million to 2 million distinct CDR3 sequences listed, under 35% are singletons. The sequencing sample was made of cord blood. The receptors originated from a newborn girl in good health.

This clonotype was observed a few times. The chain uses TRBV10-2 and TRBJ2-4; TRBD2 is a possible D gene (6 bases). Germline CDR1 reads WSHSY; CDR2 reads SAAADI. V lost 3 bases to trimming and J lost 0 bases, with 12 bases between them. CDR3 size: 16 residues. CDR3 sequence: CASSDRGLLAKNIQYF. The DNA for the CDR3 is TGCGCCAGCAGTGATCGGGGACTCCTAGCCAAAAACATTCAGTACTTC.

The chain uses TRBV12-3 or TRBV12-4 and TRBJ2-7, with a possible D match to TRBD2 (5 bases). The germline V and J ends were trimmed by 8 bases and 3 bases, with 14 bases remaining between them. This CDR3 is 13 amino acids long. The chain's CDR3 is CASSTRGDYEQYV. CDR3 nucleotide sequence: TGTGCCAGCTCCACTAGAGGAGACTACGAGCAGTACGTC.

This chain links TRBV12-3 or TRBV12-4 with TRBJ1-2, with TRBD1 identical over 7 bases. V shed 6 bases, J shed 8 bases, and the junction held 12 bases outside the gene matches. CDR3 length: 14 amino acids. The CDR3 is CASSQGGIGGGYTF. DNA for the CDR3: TGTGCCAGCAGCCAAGGGGGCATAGGGGGAGGCTACACCTTC.

This clonotype was observed a few times. V is TRBV20-1 and J is TRBJ1-1; perhaps TRBD1 as D (6 bases). The germline CDR1 and CDR2 sequences are DFQATT and SNEGSKA (reference sequence). Trimming took off 6 bases at V and 1 base at J, with 18 bases between the two ends. The CDR3 totals 15 residues. The CDR3 nucleotides are TGCAGTGCCCCGTTCAGGGGAACCAGGAACACTGAAGCTTTCTTT. Translating gives CSAPFRGTRNTEAFF.

V and J are TRBV6-2 or TRBV6-3 and TRBJ1-2; D perhaps matches TRBD1 (6 bases). The V and J ends lost 6 bases and 4 bases respectively, with 15 bases between them. The germline V gene encodes CDR1 MNHEY and CDR2 SVGEGT. There are 14 residues in the CDR3. Here the CDR3 reads CASRTGGGTYGYTF. CDR3 sequence (DNA): TGTGCCAGCAGGACAGGAGGGGGAACCTATGGCTACACCTTC.

The chain recombines TRBV21-1 with TRBJ1-1; no DNA check was done on the table's D call, TRBD1. TRBV21-1 is a documented pseudogene. This CDR3 has 15 amino acids. CDR3 amino acids: CVSSKGGQGNTEAFF. The CDR3 DNA reads as TGTGTCAGCAGCAAAGGGGGACAGGGAAACACTGAAGCTTTCTTT.

The J gene is TRBJ2-1, the V gene TRBV20-1; D is uncertain. Trimming took 1 base from V and 9 from J, leaving 7 bases between them. Germline lookup yields CDR1 DFQATT and CDR2 SNEGSKA (reference sequence). The CDR3 covers 11 residues. The CDR3: CSARVYPEQFF. The CDR3 DNA reads as TGCAGTGCTAGAGTGTATCCTGAGCAGTTCTTC.

The gene calls are TRBV7-2 and TRBJ2-4; 10 bases line up with TRBD1. The end of the DNA fits TRBJ2-7 better, so the J call may be wrong. The V gene's germline CDR1 is SGHTA and CDR2 FQGNSA. CDR3 size: 17 residues. DNA of the CDR3: TGTGCCAGCAGCTTTCCAACGACAGGGGGCAGGAGCTACGAGCAGTACTTC. It encodes CASSFPTTGGRSYEQYF.

The genes are TRBV6-1 and TRBJ1-2; 12 nucleotides agree with TRBD1. CDR1 is MNHNS and CDR2 is SASEGT in the germline V gene. The CDR3 is 15 amino acids. J lost 7 bases, V lost 5 bases, and 8 bases had no gene match. The chain's CDR3 is CASSLIGTGGRGYTF. The DNA of the CDR3 is TGTGCCAGCAGTCTGATCGGGACAGGGGGCCGTGGCTACACCTTC.

This clonotype showed up many times. V and J are TRBV3-1 and TRBJ2-7; D is uncertain. V gave up 1 base and J gave up 3 bases, with 7 bases separating them. Germline lookup yields CDR1 LGHDT and CDR2 YNNKEL (reference sequence). The CDR3 runs 13 residues. The CDR3 here is CASSQGRVYEQYF. The DNA for the CDR3 is TGTGCCAGCAGCCAAGGAAGGGTCTACGAGCAGTACTTC.

Worth noting for this clonotype: The junction does not match germline at one end; this may be a read error. This chain connects TRBV5-6 to TRBJ2-1; D gene uncertain. The CDR3 runs 14 residues. Germline CDR1 is SGHDT and CDR2 is YYEEEE. CDR3 nucleotides: TGTGCCAGCAGCTTACGGCTAGTGTACAATGAGCGGTTCTTC. Encoded protein: CASSLRLVYNERFF.

This chain joins TRBV6-1 and TRBJ2-5, with 14 bases matching TRBD2. V lost 4 bases to trimming and J lost 5 bases; unmatched junction nucleotides: 9. Germline V CDR1 and CDR2: MNHNS, SASEGT. The CDR3 totals 17 residues. CDR3 in DNA: TGTGCCAGCAGTGTTTGGGGGACTAGCGGGAGTAGGGAGACCCAGTACTTC. Translation gives CASSVWGTSGSRETQYF.

This clonotype was observed a few times. The chain uses TRBV3-1 and TRBJ1-5; D is perhaps TRBD1 (5 bases). Germline V gene sequence: CDR1 LGHDT, CDR2 YNNKEL (reference sequence). This CDR3 region has 14 residues. Trimming cost V 8 bases and J 6 bases, with 17 bases left between them. The CDR3 DNA sequence: TGTGCCAGCCTTGGGCCGAGGGGCGTTCAGCCCCAGCATTTT. Amino acids: CASLGPRGVQPQHF.

The V gene is TRBV9, the J gene TRBJ2-1; 8 bases map to TRBD2. Per the germline V gene, CDR1 is SGDLS and CDR2 is YYNGEE. The CDR3 extends over 17 amino acids. Losses at the gene ends were 5 bases for V and 0 bases for J; bases not matched to a gene: 10. The CDR3 coding sequence is TGTGCCAGCAGTTTTGGCGGGAGGCCTAACTCCTACAATGAGCAGTTCTTC. Protein: CASSFGGRPNSYNEQFF.

V and J are TRBV20-1 and TRBJ2-3; 7 bases line up with TRBD2. Per the germline V gene, CDR1 is DFQATT and CDR2 is SNEGSKA (reference sequence). This CDR3 spans 14 amino acids. J was trimmed by 1 base and V by 4 bases; bases with no gene match: 5. In nucleotides, the CDR3 is TGCAGTGCTAACGGGAGGTCGGGCACAGATACGCAGTATTTT. Its translation: CSANGRSGTDTQYF.

The rearrangement links TRBV12-3 or TRBV12-4 to TRBJ2-5; no firm D call. This CDR3 has 13 amino acids. V lost 0 bases, J lost 12 bases, and 14 bases lay in between. CDR3 residues: CASSLAFSGREYF. In nucleotides, the CDR3 is TGTGCCAGCAGTTTAGCGTTCTCCGGAAGGGAGTACTTC.

This clonotype has just a few counts. The genes are TRBV12-3 or TRBV12-4 and TRBJ2-3, with TRBD2 identical over 11 bases. The CDR3 consists of 12 residues. V gave up 6 bases and J gave up 8 bases; unmatched junction bases: 1. The CDR3 region is CASRGTSGTQYF. CDR3 coding DNA: TGTGCCAGCAGAGGGACTAGCGGTACGCAGTATTTT.

This rearrangement joins TRBV6-1 to TRBJ1-5; the D is unclear. Trimming took off 4 bases at V and 2 bases at J, with 9 bases between the two ends. Germline loops: CDR1 MNHNS, CDR2 SASEGT. The CDR3 contains 14 residues. The CDR3 DNA reads TGTGCCAGCAGTGCTACAAGGGGCAATCAGCCCCAGCATTTT. Its translation is CASSATRGNQPQHF.

V and J are TRBV20-1 and TRBJ2-1; TRBD2 agrees at 14 bases. The CDR3 runs 14 residues. After removal of 4 bases from V and 8 bases from J, the junction contained 4 bases not matched to a gene. From germline, CDR1 is DFQATT and CDR2 SNEGSKA (reference sequence). The DNA for the CDR3 is TGCAGTGCTACCGGGACTAGCGGGAGAGATGAGCAGTTCTTC. It specifies CSATGTSGRDEQFF.

This rearrangement joins TRBV7-9 to TRBJ1-5; D gene unclear. Germline V gene sequence: CDR1 SEHNR, CDR2 FQNEAQ (reference sequence). The length of the CDR3 is 12 residues. Trimming took off 1 base at V and 10 bases at J, with 8 bases between the two ends. DNA of the CDR3: TGTGCCAGCAGCTTAGGTGCGGAACCCCAGCATTTT. Amino acids: CASSLGAEPQHF.